The 19 T cell receptor beta chains reported below all come from one sample, sequenced in a study of cytomegalovirus exposure and HLA in healthy donors. In the PCR, 60 Vbeta and 13 Jbeta primers were used. Assay used: immunoSEQ multiplex PCR; TCRdb lists only in-frame clones, some missing. The sample contains about 100,000 clones, approximately 79% of which appear only once. The sample taken for sequencing was PBMCs. The source is a young man in good health and CMV-seronegative.

The CDR3 spells CASSALAGGSPTSTDTQYF. CDR3 DNA sequence: TGTGCCAGCAGTGCGCTAGCGGGGGGCAGTCCCACTAGCACAGATACGCAGTATTTT. The rearrangement uses TRBV6-1 and TRBJ2-3; 11 bases align to TRBD2. Germline-derived CDR1 and CDR2 are MNHNS and SASEGT. CDR3 length: 19 residues. Unmatched junction bases numbered 12, after V lost 4 bases and J lost 0 bases.

This chain joins TRBV7-8 and TRBJ2-3; 7 nucleotides agree with TRBD2. Germline V lookup: CDR1 SGHVS, CDR2 FQNEAQ. After removal of 8 bases from V and 8 bases from J, the junction contained 10 bases not matched to a gene. There are 13 residues in the CDR3. The CDR3 nucleotides are TGTGCCAGCTGTCGCGGGGGTGGAGGTACGCAGTATTTT. This encodes CASCRGGGGTQYF.

This clone was found a few times. V and J are TRBV27 and TRBJ2-7; TRBD2 agrees at 7 bases. With V trimmed by 0 bases and J by 4 bases, 9 bases remained unmatched. This CDR3 spans 16 amino acids. Germline-derived CDR1 and CDR2 are MNHEY and SMNVEV (reference sequence). DNA of the CDR3: TGTGCCAGCAGTTTATCGCGTCCAAGGGAGGGGTACGAGCAGTACTTC. Protein: CASSLSRPREGYEQYF.

V is TRBV5-5 and J is TRBJ1-2; TRBD1 matches 7 bases. V shed 0 bases and J 5 bases; nucleotides not matched to a gene: 19. The CDR3 has 19 amino acids. Germline V lookup: CDR1 SGHKS, CDR2 YYEKEE (reference sequence). CDR3 in amino acids: CASSLVRRQGLQTSYGYTF. In nucleotides, the CDR3 is TGTGCCAGCAGCTTGGTTAGGCGACAGGGCCTTCAGACATCGTATGGCTACACCTTC.

This clone was counted only a few times. The chain is built from TRBV6-1 and TRBJ2-7, with 10 bases that match TRBD1. The CDR3 is 15 amino acids. Germline CDR1 and CDR2: MNHNS and SASEGT. With 7 bases clipped from V and 2 bases from J, the junction kept 8 bases outside the gene matches. The CDR3 sequence: CASTSKTGGPYEQYF. CDR3 DNA: TGTGCCAGCACGAGTAAGACAGGGGGCCCCTACGAGCAGTACTTC.

This clone was counted a few times. The chain carries TRBV14 and TRBJ2-1; 10 nucleotides line up with TRBD2. This CDR3 contains 15 residues. Germline CDR1 and CDR2: SGHDN and FVKESK. The trim removed 8 bases at V and 9 bases at J, leaving 13 bases unmatched. The CDR3 region has the DNA TGTGCCAGCGGAAAAAGCGGGGGGGCGACTGGTGAGCAGTTCTTC. Translating gives CASGKSGGATGEQFF.

The rearrangement links TRBV9 to TRBJ2-3, with 8 positions matching TRBD1. CDR1 is SGDLS and CDR2 is YYNGEE in the germline V gene. The CDR3 contains 17 residues. V dropped 2 bases and J dropped 0; count of bases not matched to a gene: 8. The CDR3 coding sequence is TGTGCCAGCAGCGTCGGACAGGGACTGGATAGCACAGATACGCAGTATTTT. The encoded protein is CASSVGQGLDSTDTQYF.

V gene TRBV15 combines with J gene TRBJ2-3; 7 positions agree with TRBD1. Germline values: CDR1 LNHNV, CDR2 YYDKDF (reference sequence). There are 16 residues in the CDR3. Trimming at V came to 0 bases and at J to 1 base, leaving 4 bases not matched to a gene. The CDR3 DNA reads as TGTGCCACCAGCAGAGATAATGGACAGGGCACAGATACGCAGTATTTT. This sequence encodes CATSRDNGQGTDTQYF.

This clone was seen a few times. The chain recombines TRBV5-1 with TRBJ1-4; D possibly corresponds to TRBD1 (5 bases). V lost 4 bases, J lost 8 bases, and 21 bases lay in between. Germline CDR1 is SGHRS and CDR2 is YFSETQ. The CDR3 is 16 amino acids. The CDR3 DNA reads TGCGCCAGCAGCCAAACCGGGACTCCGGATCGGGAAAAACTGTTTTTT. The encoded protein is CASSQTGTPDREKLFF.

The rearrangement joins TRBV5-1 to TRBJ1-2, with TRBD1 identical over 7 bases. Trimming removed 2 bases from V and 3 bases from J; junction bases left unmatched: 1. The CDR3 runs to 13 residues. CDR1 and CDR2 (germline): SGHRS, YFSETQ. The CDR3 DNA reads as TGCGCCAGCAGCTTCGACAGGGACTATGGCTACACCTTC. Amino acid sequence: CASSFDRDYGYTF.

The rearrangement uses TRBV27 and TRBJ2-7; D perhaps matches TRBD1 (6 bases). This CDR3 region has 15 residues. CDR1 is MNHEY and CDR2 is SMNVEV in the germline V gene (reference sequence). Between the trimmed V and J ends, which lost 2 bases and 2 bases, there was a span of 13 bases. The CDR3 loop is CASSLEQGSAYEQYF. The CDR3 DNA reads TGTGCCAGCAGTTTAGAACAGGGTAGCGCCTACGAGCAGTACTTC.

The CDR3 region has the DNA TGTGCCAGCAGGCAGCAGGGATTACCAAACACCATATATTTT. This translates into CASRQQGLPNTIYF. This sequence joins TRBV28 and TRBJ1-3; tentative D call: TRBD1 (5 bases). CDR1 is MDHEN and CDR2 is SYDVKM in the germline V gene. This CDR3 contains 14 residues. Trimming took off 6 bases at V and 6 bases at J, with 15 bases between the two ends.

The gene calls are TRBV18 and TRBJ1-1; perhaps TRBD1 as D (5 bases). This CDR3 has 14 amino acids. Per the germline V gene, CDR1 is KGHSH and CDR2 is LQKENI. The V gene lost 6 bases and the J gene lost 2 bases, with 13 bases spanning the gap. CDR3 amino acids: CASSLTGPNTEAFF. The DNA of the CDR3 is TGTGCCAGCTCTCTCACAGGACCAAACACTGAAGCTTTCTTT.

The chain uses TRBV9 and TRBJ2-5; 9 nucleotides agree with TRBD2. CDR1 and CDR2 (germline): SGDLS, YYNGEE. CDR3 length equals 15 residues. Trimming cost V 1 base and J 5 bases; bases outside gene matches: 6. CDR3 region: CASSVMAGGLETQYF. The DNA for the CDR3 is TGTGCCAGCAGCGTAATGGCGGGGGGGCTTGAGACCCAGTACTTC.

The CDR3 sequence: CASSLYSASDYGYTF. DNA of the CDR3: TGTGCCAGCAGCTTATACAGTGCGTCTGACTATGGCTACACCTTC. V gene TRBV7-3 combines with J gene TRBJ1-2; no reliable D call. CDR3 length equals 15 residues. V was trimmed by 2 bases and J by 3 bases, leaving 13 bases between them. Germline V gene data show CDR1 as SGHTA and CDR2 as FQGTGA. The full variable domain, rest sourced from reference TRBV7-3 and TRBJ1-2, is GAGVSQTPSNKVTEKGKYVELRCDPISGHTALYWYRQSLGQGPEFLIYFQGTGAADDSGLPNDRFFAVRPEGSVSTLKIQRTERGDSAVYLCASSLYSASDYGYTFGSGTRLTVV.

The CDR3 loop reads CASDRTSGPRSDTQYF. The CDR3 DNA reads as TGTGCCAGTGACAGGACTAGCGGGCCGAGGTCAGATACGCAGTATTTT. The chain employs TRBV7-9 and TRBJ2-3, with TRBD2 matching over 11 bases. This CDR3 has 16 amino acids. The V and J ends lost 9 bases and 4 bases, in that order; junction bases with no gene match: 12. CDR1 is SEHNR, CDR2 FQNEAQ, per germline (reference sequence).

The J gene is TRBJ2-2, the V gene TRBV13; D is possibly TRBD2 (6 bases). The germline V gene encodes CDR1 PRHDT and CDR2 FYEKMQ (reference sequence). The CDR3 length is 15 residues. V was pared by 3 bases and J by 0 bases, with 8 bases between. The CDR3: CASSLGGPNTGELFF. The DNA for the CDR3 is TGTGCCAGCAGCTTGGGGGGACCGAACACCGGGGAGCTGTTTTTT.

This chain joins TRBV2 and TRBJ2-7, with D perhaps matching TRBD1 (5 bases). Germline V gives CDR1 SNHLY, CDR2 FYNNEI. The V gene lost 4 bases and the J gene lost 2 bases, with 9 bases spanning the gap. CDR3 length equals 13 residues. CDR3 protein: CASSGSGTYEQYF. CDR3 DNA: TGTGCCAGCAGTGGTTCAGGGACCTACGAGCAGTACTTC.

The chain uses TRBV19 and TRBJ1-5; D may be TRBD1 (6 bases). The germline V and J ends were trimmed by 3 bases and 1 base, with 7 bases remaining between them. Germline CDR1 is LNHDA and CDR2 is SQIVND (reference sequence). The CDR3 totals 14 residues. CDR3 in DNA: TGTGCCAGTAGTATTAGGGGGAGCAATCAGCCCCAGCATTTT. It specifies CASSIRGSNQPQHF.